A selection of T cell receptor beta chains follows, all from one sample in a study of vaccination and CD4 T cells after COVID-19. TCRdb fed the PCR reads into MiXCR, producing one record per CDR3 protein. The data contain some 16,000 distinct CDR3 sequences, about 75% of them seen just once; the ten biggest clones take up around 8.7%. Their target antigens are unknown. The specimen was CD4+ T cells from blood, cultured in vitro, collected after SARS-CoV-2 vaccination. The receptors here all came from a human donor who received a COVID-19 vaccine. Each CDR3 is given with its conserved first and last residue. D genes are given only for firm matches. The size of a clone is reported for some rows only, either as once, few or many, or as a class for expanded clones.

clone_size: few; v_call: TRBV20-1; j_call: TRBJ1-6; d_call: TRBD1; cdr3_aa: CSALRQGRGSPLHF; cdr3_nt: TGCAGTGCCCTCCGACAGGGTAGGGGGTCACCCCTCCACTTT
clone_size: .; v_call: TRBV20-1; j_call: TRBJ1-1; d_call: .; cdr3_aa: CSARDTNTEAFF; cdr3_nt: TGCAGTGCTCGTGACACGAACACTGAAGCTTTCTTT
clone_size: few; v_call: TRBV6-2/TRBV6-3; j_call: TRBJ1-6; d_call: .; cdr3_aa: CASTGGSGNSPLHF; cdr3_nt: TGTGCCAGCACTGGGGGGTCCGGTAATTCACCCCTCCACTTT
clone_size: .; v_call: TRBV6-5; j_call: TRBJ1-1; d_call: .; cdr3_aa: CASSWTDPTNTEAFF; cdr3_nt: TGTGCCAGCAGTTGGACGGACCCTACTAACACTGAAGCTTTCTTT
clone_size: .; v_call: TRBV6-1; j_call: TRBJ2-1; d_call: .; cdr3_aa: CASSEVGLSSYNEQFF; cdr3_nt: TGTGCCAGCAGTGAAGTTGGCTTGAGCTCCTACAATGAGCAGTTCTTC
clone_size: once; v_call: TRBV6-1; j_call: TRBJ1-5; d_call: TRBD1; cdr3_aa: CASRQGLGNQPQHF; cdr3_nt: TGTGCCAGTCGACAGGGGTTGGGCAATCAGCCCCAGCATTTT
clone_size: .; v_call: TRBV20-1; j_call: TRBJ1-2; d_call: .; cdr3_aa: CSASRDGYTF; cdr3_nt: TGCAGTGCTAGCAGGGACGGCTACACCTTC
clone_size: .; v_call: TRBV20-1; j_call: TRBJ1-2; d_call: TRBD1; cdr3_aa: CSAHGQGARGYTF; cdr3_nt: TGCAGTGCCCATGGACAGGGGGCGCGTGGCTACACCTTC
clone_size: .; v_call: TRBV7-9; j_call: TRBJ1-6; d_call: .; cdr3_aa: CASSLDEATSSYNSPLHF; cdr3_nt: TGTGCCAGCAGCTTAGATGAAGCAACTAGCTCCTATAATTCACCCCTCCACTTT
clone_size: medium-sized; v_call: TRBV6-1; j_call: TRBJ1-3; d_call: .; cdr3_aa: CASTYGGSRPGNTIYF; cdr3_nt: TGTGCCAGCACCTACGGGGGAAGCCGCCCTGGAAACACCATATATTTT
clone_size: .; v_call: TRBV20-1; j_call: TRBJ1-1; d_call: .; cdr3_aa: CSASQGRTEAFF; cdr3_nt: TGCAGTGCTAGTCAGGGACGAACTGAAGCTTTCTTT
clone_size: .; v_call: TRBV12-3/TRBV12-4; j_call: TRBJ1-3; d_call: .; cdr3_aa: CASSLSGGDTIYF; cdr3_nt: TGTGCCAGCAGTTTATCCGGGGGGGACACCATATATTTT
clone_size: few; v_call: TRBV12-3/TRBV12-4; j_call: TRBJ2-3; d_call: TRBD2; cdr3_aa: CASGGTDTQYF; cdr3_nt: TGTGCTAGCGGGGGCACAGATACGCAGTATTTT
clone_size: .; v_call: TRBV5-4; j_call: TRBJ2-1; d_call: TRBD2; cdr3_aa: CASSLTSGGDYNEQFF; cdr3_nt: TGTGCCAGCAGCTTGACTAGCGGGGGGGATTACAATGAGCAGTTCTTC
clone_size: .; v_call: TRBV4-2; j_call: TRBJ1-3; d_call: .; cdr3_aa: CASSQATQGRSGNTIYF; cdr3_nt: TGTGCCAGCAGCCAGGCCACACAGGGAAGGTCTGGAAACACCATATATTTT
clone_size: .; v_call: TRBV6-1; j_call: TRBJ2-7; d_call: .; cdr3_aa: CASTPSSMGEQYF; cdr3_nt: TGTGCCAGCACCCCGTCGTCTATGGGAGAGCAGTACTTC
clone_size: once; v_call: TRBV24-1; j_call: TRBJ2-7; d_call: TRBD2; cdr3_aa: CATSDGTSGGIGREQYF; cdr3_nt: TGTGCCACCAGTGACGGGACTAGCGGGGGGATCGGGAGGGAGCAGTACTTC
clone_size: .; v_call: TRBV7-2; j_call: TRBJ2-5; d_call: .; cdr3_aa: CASSRTRQETQYF; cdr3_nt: TGTGCCAGCAGCCGAACTAGGCAAGAGACCCAGTACTTC
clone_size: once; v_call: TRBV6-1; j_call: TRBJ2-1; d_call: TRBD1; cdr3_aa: CASRQGATYNEQFF; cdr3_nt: TGTGCCAGCAGACAGGGGGCGACCTACAATGAGCAGTTCTTC
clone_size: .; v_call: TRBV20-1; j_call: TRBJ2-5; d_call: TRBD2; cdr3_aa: CSAQAGGQETQYF; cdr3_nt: TGCAGTGCTCAAGCGGGGGGACAAGAGACCCAGTACTTC
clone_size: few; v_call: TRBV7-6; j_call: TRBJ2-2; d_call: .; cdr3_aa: CASSRNTDTGELFF; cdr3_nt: TGTGCCAGCAGCCGGAACACGGACACCGGGGAGCTGTTTTTT
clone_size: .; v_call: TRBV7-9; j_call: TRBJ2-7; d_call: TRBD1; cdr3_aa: CASSSGQGREQYF; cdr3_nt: TGTGCCAGCAGCTCAGGACAGGGGAGGGAGCAGTACTTC
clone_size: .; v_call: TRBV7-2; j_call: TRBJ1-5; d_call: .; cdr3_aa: CASSQTGASSNQPQHF; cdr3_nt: TGTGCCAGCAGCCAGACCGGGGCCTCAAGCAATCAGCCCCAGCATTTT
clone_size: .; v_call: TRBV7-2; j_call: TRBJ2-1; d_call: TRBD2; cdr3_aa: CASSLTSGGAIPIEQFF; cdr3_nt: TGTGCCAGCAGCTTGACTAGCGGGGGGGCTATCCCCATTGAGCAGTTCTTC
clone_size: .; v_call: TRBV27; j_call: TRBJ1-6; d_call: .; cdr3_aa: CASSYLGKNSPLHF; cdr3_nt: TGTGCCAGCAGTTACCTGGGGAAGAATTCACCCCTCCACTTT
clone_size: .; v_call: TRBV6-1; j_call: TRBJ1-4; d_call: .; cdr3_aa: CASSMDGEKLFF; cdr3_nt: TGTGCCAGCAGCATGGACGGTGAAAAACTGTTTTTT